The 26 T cell receptor beta chains listed next were all sequenced from one sample in a study of Ad26.COV2.S vaccination and SARS-CoV-2 variants (dated by TCRdb to about 2021). The library was prepared using the immunoSEQ multiplex PCR assay. TCRdb holds this immuneACCESS table with in-frame rearrangements only. Some clones are missing; in checked studies, unresolved V genes explain under half, and the rest has no known cause. For this sample the table gives just under 250,000 clones, of which around nine tenths were detected only once. The ten largest clonotypes hold roughly 10% of the sample. The treatment or condition label, read with the paper, signifies: roughly 18 received Ad26.COV2.S at low or high dose, single or two shots; about 5 received placebo; per-sample allocation not given. Repertoires of vaccine and placebo recipients were sequenced from samples collected on day 63 after the first injection.

This sample comprised peripheral blood, obtained in a trial of Ad26.COV2.S vaccine versus placebo. These receptors came from a person aged 18-65 years who received the Ad26.COV2.S COVID-19 vaccine or a placebo.

The rearrangement joins TRBV6-5 to TRBJ1-2; 7 bases match TRBD1. CDR3 size: 14 residues. From germline, CDR1 is MNHEY and CDR2 SVGAGI. With V trimmed by 6 bases and J by 2 bases, 6 bases remained unmatched. The CDR3 reads CASRSGQLNYGYTF. The CDR3 nucleotides are TGTGCCAGCAGGTCGGGACAGTTAAACTATGGCTACACCTTC.

A word on this clone: Other DNA sequences of this sample code for an identical CDR3. The chain combines TRBV12-3 or TRBV12-4 with TRBJ1-5; no clear D. Trimming removed 3 bases from V and 1 base from J, with 4 bases in between. The CDR3 length is 13 residues. The CDR3 sequence: CASSLGSNQPQHF. Here the CDR3 DNA reads TGTGCCAGCAGTTTGGGCAGCAATCAGCCCCAGCATTTT.

V usage is TRBV5-1 and J usage is TRBJ2-7; the match to TRBD1 covers 11 bases. The trim removed 4 bases at V and 4 bases at J, leaving 10 bases unmatched. CDR1 is SGHRS and CDR2 is YFSETQ in the germline V gene. The CDR3 length is 16 residues. CDR3 coding DNA: TGCGCCAGCAGCCTATCCCCGGGACAGGGGGGGTACGAGCAGTACTTC. It yields the protein CASSLSPGQGGYEQYF. The full variable domain, rest sourced from reference TRBV5-1 and TRBJ2-7, is KAGVTQTPRYLIKTRGQQVTLSCSPISGHRSVSWYQQTPGQGLQFLFEYFSETQRNKGNFPGRFSGRQFSNSRSEMNVSTLELGDSALYLCASSLSPGQGGYEQYFGPGTRLTVT.

This chain uses TRBV27 with TRBJ1-5; 10 bases line up with TRBD1. The germline CDR1 and CDR2 sequences are MNHEY and SMNVEV (reference sequence). Trimming at V came to 6 bases and at J to 2 bases, leaving 10 bases not matched to a gene. This CDR3 is 17 amino acids long. CDR3 protein: CASSPIRGTGGNQPQHF. The CDR3 DNA reads as TGTGCCAGCAGCCCAATTAGGGGGACAGGGGGCAATCAGCCCCAGCATTTT.

The rearrangement joins TRBV30 to TRBJ1-1; D unresolved. CDR3 size: 12 residues. The V and J ends lost 3 bases and 4 bases respectively, with 9 bases between them. Germline V gives CDR1 GTSNPN, CDR2 SVGIG (reference sequence). The CDR3 reads CAWSYLGTEAFF. The CDR3 DNA reads as TGTGCCTGGAGCTACCTGGGCACTGAAGCTTTCTTT.

This clone appeared once. This sequence joins TRBV5-1 and TRBJ2-7; 12 bases match TRBD1. Germline assignment: CDR1 SGHRS and CDR2 YFSETQ. V gave up 1 base and J gave up 7 bases; unmatched junction bases: 6. There are 15 residues in the CDR3. This CDR3 reads CASSLRGTGGLEQYF. The CDR3 DNA sequence: TGCGCCAGCAGCTTGCGTGGGACAGGGGGCCTTGAGCAGTACTTC.

The chain links TRBV5-4 to TRBJ2-1; a weak D match, TRBD2 (6 bases). This CDR3 contains 14 residues. Germline V lookup: CDR1 SGHNT, CDR2 YYREEE (reference sequence). V lost 0 bases and J 6 bases, leaving 10 bases between the germline ends. CDR3 DNA: TGTGCCAGCAGCTTGGCCGCGGGGCGCAATGAGCAGTTCTTC. Protein product: CASSLAAGRNEQFF.

The chain carries TRBV21-1 and TRBJ2-3; TRBD1, the D gene given by the table, was not confirmed from the DNA. TRBV21-1 is listed as a pseudogene. There are 21 residues in the CDR3. This CDR3 reads CASSKARDRGRLVLRTDTQYF. For the CDR3, the DNA is TGTGCCAGCAGCAAAGCGCGGGACAGGGGACGCCTAGTACTGCGCACAGATACGCAGTATTTT.

V gene TRBV28 combines with J gene TRBJ2-1; maybe TRBD1 (6 bases). Trimming pared 6 bases from V and 2 bases from J, leaving 14 bases between. This CDR3 contains 15 residues. Germline assignment: CDR1 MDHEN and CDR2 SYDVKM. The CDR3 DNA follows: TGTGCCAGCAGGGGGGCGACAGGCGCCTACAATGAGCAGTTCTTC. Protein product: CASRGATGAYNEQFF.

This clone was found once. This rearrangement joins TRBV4-2 to TRBJ2-1; no firm D call. V was pared by 1 base and J by 7 bases, with 14 bases between. The germline gives CDR1 LGHNA, CDR2 YNFKEQ. The CDR3 covers 15 residues. CDR3 loop: CASSQVNGLFNEQFF. CDR3 DNA sequence: TGTGCCAGCAGCCAAGTGAACGGGCTGTTTAATGAGCAGTTCTTC.

V and J are TRBV7-9 and TRBJ2-4, with D possibly being TRBD2 (7 bases). V gave up 5 bases and J gave up 6 bases, with 14 bases separating them. Germline loops: CDR1 SEHNR, CDR2 FQNEAQ (reference sequence). This CDR3 comprises 14 residues. Here the CDR3 DNA reads TGTGCCAGCAGCCGGCGGGGGCGGGGAAACATTCAGTACTTC. Translating it yields CASSRRGRGNIQYF.

The chain employs TRBV30 and TRBJ2-7, with D tentatively TRBD1 or TRBD2 (6 bases each). This CDR3 spans 11 amino acids. Deletions cut 3 bases from V and 7 bases from J, with 10 bases between. The germline CDR1 and CDR2 sequences are GTSNPN and SVGIG (reference sequence). The chain's CDR3 is CAWSRGGEQYF. CDR3 nucleotides: TGTGCCTGGAGCCGAGGGGGGGAGCAGTACTTC.

The count of this clone is one. The chain links TRBV2 to TRBJ2-5, with D perhaps TRBD1 (5 bases). The CDR3 runs to 14 residues. The V end lost 10 bases, the J end lost 2 bases, and 17 bases lay between the germline ends. CDR1 and CDR2 from the germline V gene are SNHLY and FYNNEI. The DNA of the CDR3 is TGTGCCACCCAAGACAGCACTCCACAAGAGACCCAGTACTTC. This codes for CATQDSTPQETQYF.

The chain couples TRBV4-1 to TRBJ1-2; D remains ambiguous. V was shortened by 4 bases and J by 6 bases, with 21 bases between the two germline ends. Germline CDR1 is MGHRA and CDR2 is YSYEKL. The CDR3 runs 16 residues. CDR3 sequence: CASSPDRAVSFNGYTF. CDR3 sequence (DNA): TGCGCCAGCAGCCCCGACCGGGCGGTTTCTTTTAATGGCTACACCTTC.

V gene TRBV4-1 combines with J gene TRBJ2-1; D remains unclear. The CDR3 has 13 residues. Germline V gene lookup returns CDR1 MGHRA and CDR2 YSYEKL. Trimming removed 0 bases at V and 6 bases at J, with 6 bases between. The CDR3 DNA sequence: TGCGCCAGCAGCCAAGATAGTGTCAATGAGCAGTTCTTC. Translation gives CASSQDSVNEQFF.

The genes are TRBV5-5 and TRBJ2-1, with D possibly called TRBD1 or TRBD2 (6 bases each). Trimming took off 4 bases at V and 2 bases at J, with 19 bases between the two ends. Per the germline V gene, CDR1 is SGHKS and CDR2 is YYEKEE (reference sequence). This CDR3 has 17 residues. This CDR3 reads CASSRVVFGGTYNEQFF. CDR3 in DNA: TGTGCCAGCAGCCGGGTTGTTTTCGGGGGCACCTACAATGAGCAGTTCTTC. Based on the CDR3 plus reference TRBV5-5 and TRBJ2-1, the full variable domain is DAGVTQSPTHLIKTRGQQVTLRCSPISGHKSVSWYQQVLGQGPQFIFQYYEKEERGRGNFPDRFSARQFPNYSSELNVNALLLGDSALYLCASSRVVFGGTYNEQFFGPGTRLTVL.

This clone is a singleton in its sample. The CDR3 loop reads CRAGGYEQFF. The CDR3 DNA reads TGCAGGGCCGGAGGGTATGAGCAGTTCTTC. The rearrangement uses TRBV20-1 and TRBJ2-1; the D gene is possibly TRBD2 (6 bases). The CDR3 sequence is 10 residues long. CDR1 and CDR2 (germline): DFQATT, SNEGSKA (reference sequence).

The rearrangement uses TRBV29-1 and TRBJ1-1; D perhaps matches TRBD1 (5 bases). This CDR3 has 15 amino acids. Between the trimmed V and J ends, which lost 6 bases and 1 base, there was a span of 18 bases. Germline values: CDR1 SQVTM, CDR2 ANQGSEA. The CDR3 here is CSVGHLFDRNTEAFF. As DNA, the CDR3 is TGCAGCGTCGGTCATCTATTTGACAGGAACACTGAAGCTTTCTTT.

The V call is TRBV5-6, the J call TRBJ2-2; D remains unclear. Trimming shortened V by 4 bases and J by 6 bases, and 7 bases separated the two germline ends. The CDR3 has 12 residues. The germline V gene has CDR1 SGHDT and CDR2 YYEEEE. Written as DNA, the CDR3 is TGTGCCAGCAGCGTGGCGGCCGGGGAGCTGTTTTTT. It encodes CASSVAAGELFF.

This clone is a singleton in its sample. The chain combines TRBV6-5 with TRBJ2-3; D is undetermined. Between the trimmed V and J ends, which lost 0 bases and 5 bases, there was a span of 6 bases. The CDR3 consists of 13 residues. The germline CDR1 and CDR2 sequences are MNHEY and SVGAGI. For the CDR3, the DNA is TGTGCCAGCAGTTACTCCGGCATAGATACGCAGTATTTT. It yields the protein CASSYSGIDTQYF.

Here the CDR3 reads CASSPGAGRVYEQYF. The CDR3 DNA reads as TGTGCCAGCAGCCCTGGAGCAGGGAGGGTTTACGAGCAGTACTTC. V gene TRBV6-2 or TRBV6-3 combines with J gene TRBJ2-7; TRBD2 agrees at 7 bases. J lost 4 bases, V lost 6 bases, and 12 bases had no gene match. The CDR3 has 15 amino acids. Per the germline V gene, CDR1 is MNHEY and CDR2 is SVGEGT.

The DNA of the CDR3 is TGTGCCAGCAGTTTCTTCAGGTTTGGCTCTGGGGCCAACGTCCTGACTTTC. Amino acids: CASSFFRFGSGANVLTF. The V gene is TRBV28, the J gene TRBJ2-6; D uncertain. This CDR3 has 17 residues. V lost 3 bases, J lost 0 bases, and 12 bases lay in between. Germline V lookup: CDR1 MDHEN, CDR2 SYDVKM.

V usage is TRBV2 and J usage is TRBJ2-3; 8 bases are shared with TRBD2. Germline CDR1 reads SNHLY; CDR2 reads FYNNEI. This CDR3 region has 15 residues. Trimming cost V 6 bases and J 2 bases; bases outside gene matches: 7. The CDR3 protein is CASSLLAEVTDTQYF. For the CDR3, the DNA is TGTGCCAGCAGCCTACTAGCGGAAGTCACAGATACGCAGTATTTT.

The CDR3 nucleotides read TGTGCCTGGAGTCTCAAATTAGCGCAACCCTACTCGGATACGCAGTATTTT. It yields the protein CAWSLKLAQPYSDTQYF. The gene calls are TRBV30 and TRBJ2-3; D might be TRBD2 (5 bases). CDR3 size: 17 residues. Looked up from germline, CDR1 is GTSNPN and CDR2 is SVGIG (reference sequence). Trimming pared 2 bases from V and 6 bases from J, leaving 24 bases between. Full variable domain (outside the CDR3, taken from reference TRBV30 and TRBJ2-3): SQTIHQWPATLVQPVGSPLSLECTVEGTSNPNLYWYRQAAGRGLQLLFYSVGIGQISSEVPQNLSASRPQDRQFILSSKKLLLSDSGFYLCAWSLKLAQPYSDTQYFGPGTRLTVL.

V and J are TRBV27 and TRBJ1-3; D is uncertain. V was trimmed by 6 bases and J by 2 bases, leaving 8 bases between them. The CDR3 runs 13 residues. Per the germline V gene, CDR1 is MNHEY and CDR2 is SMNVEV (reference sequence). CDR3 in amino acids: CASRVSAGNTIYF. The CDR3 DNA reads as TGTGCCAGCAGAGTGTCAGCTGGAAACACCATATATTTT.

The genes are TRBV29-1 and TRBJ1-1; 7 bases agree with TRBD1. CDR1 is SQVTM and CDR2 is ANQGSEA in the germline V gene. The CDR3 sequence is 12 residues long. Unmatched junction bases numbered 3, after V lost 5 bases and J lost 3 bases. The CDR3 sequence is CSVRQGDTEAFF. In DNA, the CDR3 is TGCAGCGTTAGACAGGGAGACACTGAAGCTTTCTTT.